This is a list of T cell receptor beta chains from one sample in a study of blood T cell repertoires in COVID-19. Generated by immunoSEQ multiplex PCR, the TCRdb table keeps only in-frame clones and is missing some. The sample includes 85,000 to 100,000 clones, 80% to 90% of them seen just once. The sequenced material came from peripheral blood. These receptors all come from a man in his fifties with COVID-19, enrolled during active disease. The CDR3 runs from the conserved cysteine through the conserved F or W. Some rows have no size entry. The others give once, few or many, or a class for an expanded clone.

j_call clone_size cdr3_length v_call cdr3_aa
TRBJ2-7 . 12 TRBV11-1 CASSPSGYEQYF
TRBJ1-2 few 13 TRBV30 CAWSWQGDKGYTF
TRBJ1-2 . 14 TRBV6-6 CASSKIQENYGYTF
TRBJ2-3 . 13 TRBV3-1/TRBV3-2 CASSQAVRGTQYF
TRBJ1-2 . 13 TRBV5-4 CASSIQGAHGYTF
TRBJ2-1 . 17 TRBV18 CASSPLVGGGPGNEQFF
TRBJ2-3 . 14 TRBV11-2 CASSSPRGGDTQYF
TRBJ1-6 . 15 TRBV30 CAWRTPGQGRSPLHF
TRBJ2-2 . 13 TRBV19 CASMRASTGELFF
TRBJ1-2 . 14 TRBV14 CASSPRQVGYGYTF
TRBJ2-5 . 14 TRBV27 CASSLGAGGETQYF
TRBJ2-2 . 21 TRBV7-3 CASSPRTSGGAKNLNTGELFF
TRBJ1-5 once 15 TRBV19 CASSPGGGSNQPQHF
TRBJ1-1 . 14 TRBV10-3 CAISEKGGDAEAFF
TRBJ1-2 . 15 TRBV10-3 CAISERGGANYGYTF
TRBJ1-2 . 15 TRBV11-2 CASSLARGGGYGYTF
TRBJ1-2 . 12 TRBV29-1 CSVPTGGNGYTF
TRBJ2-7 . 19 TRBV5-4 CASSLGQTGTSGDPYEQYF
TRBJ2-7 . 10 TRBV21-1 CASTPTGQYF
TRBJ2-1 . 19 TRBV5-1 CASSLAAASGASSYNEQFF
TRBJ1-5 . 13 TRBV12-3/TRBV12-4 CASSLELNQPQHF
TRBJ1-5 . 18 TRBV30 CAWSVRLTGTTPNQPQHF
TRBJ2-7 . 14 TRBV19 CASSSGTGEYEQYF
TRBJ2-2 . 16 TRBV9 CASSANPDSNTGELFF
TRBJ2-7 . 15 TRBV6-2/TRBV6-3 CASSSWTSAPYEQYF
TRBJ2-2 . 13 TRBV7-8 CASSQTEAGELFF
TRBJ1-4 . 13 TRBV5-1 CASSLRQNEKLFF
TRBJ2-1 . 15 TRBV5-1 CASRGGLQPYNEQFF
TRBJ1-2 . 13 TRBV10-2 CASSPQGDYGYTF
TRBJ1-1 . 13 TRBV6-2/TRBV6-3 CASSYSDRASLFF
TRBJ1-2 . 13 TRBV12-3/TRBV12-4 CASSLYSNYGYTF
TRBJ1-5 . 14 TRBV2 CASRQRLSNQPQHF
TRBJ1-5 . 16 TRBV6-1 CASSEWQDRLTQPQHF
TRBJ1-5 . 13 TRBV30 CAWSVQGDQPQHF
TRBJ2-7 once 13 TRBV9 CASSEGDGYEQYF
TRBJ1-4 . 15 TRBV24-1 CATSEGQGSYEKLFF
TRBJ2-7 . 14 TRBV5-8 CASSDLQGRLKQYF
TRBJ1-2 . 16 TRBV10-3 CAISEVVSGGNYGYTF
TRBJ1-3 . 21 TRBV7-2 CASSLALAKSAGALSGNTIYF
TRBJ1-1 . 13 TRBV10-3 CAIRDTDKIEAFF
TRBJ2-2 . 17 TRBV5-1 CASSGTSGGPNTGELFF
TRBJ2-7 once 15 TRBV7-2 CASSLGFGQTYEQYF
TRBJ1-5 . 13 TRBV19 CASSSTGDQPQHF
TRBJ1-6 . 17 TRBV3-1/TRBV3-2 CASSQEAPGFANSPLHF
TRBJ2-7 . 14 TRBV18 CASSADRGRREQYF
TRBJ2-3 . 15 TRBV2 CASSVLRESTDTQYF
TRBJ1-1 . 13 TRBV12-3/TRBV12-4 CASTLALRTEAFF
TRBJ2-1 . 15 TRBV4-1 CASSQAGTDYNEQFF
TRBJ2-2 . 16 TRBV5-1 CASSLSGEPYTGELFF
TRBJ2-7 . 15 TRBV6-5 CASSYLLGRGHEQYF
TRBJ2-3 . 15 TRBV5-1 CASSLPGGLPDTQYF
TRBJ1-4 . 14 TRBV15 CATSRQGGNEKLFF
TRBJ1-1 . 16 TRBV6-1 CASSETYTGLNTEAFF
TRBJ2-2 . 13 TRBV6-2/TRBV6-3 CASSREGTGELFF
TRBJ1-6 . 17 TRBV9 CASSPMGSGTYNSPLHF
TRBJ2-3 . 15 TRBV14 CASSQDLISTDTQYF
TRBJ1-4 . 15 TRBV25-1 CASSELGGTNEKLFF
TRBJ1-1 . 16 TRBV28 CASRYAQAGAWAEAFF